These 25 T cell receptor beta chains share one sample of origin, sequenced in a study of technical replicates of blood from four donors. This table comes from immunoSEQ multiplex PCR, and its TCRdb copy is limited to in-frame clones, with some not included. The sample has approximately 73,000 clones, about nine tenths seen once. The specimen sequenced was T cells isolated from PBMCs. These receptors came from a human donor in good health.

The CDR3 DNA follows: TGTGCCATCAGTGAGCCGACAGGGTCCACTGAAGCTTTCTTT. It encodes CAISEPTGSTEAFF. V and J are TRBV10-3 and TRBJ1-1; 7 nucleotides align to TRBD1. There are 14 residues in the CDR3. Germline V lookup: CDR1 ENHRY, CDR2 SYGVKD. With 2 bases clipped from V and 4 bases from J, the junction kept 4 bases outside the gene matches.

This rearrangement joins TRBV6-5 to TRBJ1-1; the D gene is possibly TRBD1 (5 bases). This CDR3 comprises 11 residues. V was cut by 5 bases and J by 10 bases, with 11 bases left in between. Per germline, CDR1 MNHEY and CDR2 SVGAGI. CDR3: CASSDGGRAFF. CDR3 in DNA: TGTGCCAGCAGTGACGGGGGACGAGCTTTCTTT.

The chain links TRBV6-5 to TRBJ2-3, with 10 positions matching TRBD2. CDR3 size: 15 residues. The J segment lost 3 bases and the V segment lost 7 bases, leaving 7 bases of the junction unmatched. The V gene's germline CDR1 is MNHEY and CDR2 SVGAGI. CDR3 sequence reads: CASTPVAGGTDTQYF. In DNA, the CDR3 is TGTGCCAGCACGCCCGTAGCGGGAGGAACAGATACGCAGTATTTT.

The chain combines TRBV4-1 with TRBJ2-7; TRBD1 aligns across 10 bases. This CDR3 contains 14 residues. Germline-derived CDR1 and CDR2 are MGHRA and YSYEKL. Unmatched junction bases numbered 3, after V lost 3 bases and J lost 4 bases. The CDR3 spells CASSHRDRGYEQYF. CDR3 DNA sequence: TGCGCCAGCAGCCACCGGGACAGGGGATACGAGCAGTACTTC.

The sample holds one count of this clone. CDR3 loop: CASNLEGGRGTGELFF. For the CDR3, the DNA is TGTGCCAGCAACCTCGAAGGGGGCCGCGGCACCGGGGAGCTGTTTTTT. This chain connects TRBV7-6 to TRBJ2-2, with 7 bases fitting TRBD1. There are 16 residues in the CDR3. In germline, CDR1 is SGHVS, CDR2 FNYEAQ. V trimming: 7 bases; J trimming: 4 bases; junction bases outside the gene matches: 12.

The chain combines TRBV5-1 with TRBJ1-1, with D maybe TRBD1 (5 bases). V lost 5 bases and J lost 3, with 14 bases in between. The CDR3 is 14 amino acids. Germline-derived CDR1 and CDR2 are SGHRS and YFSETQ. In DNA, the CDR3 is TGCGCCAGCAGTTTCGGGGGAAGGGACACTGAAGCTTTCTTT. Translated: CASSFGGRDTEAFF. The entire variable domain, with the rest obtained from reference TRBV5-1 and TRBJ1-1, is as follows: KAGVTQTPRYLIKTRGQQVTLSCSPISGHRSVSWYQQTPGQGLQFLFEYFSETQRNKGNFPGRFSGRQFSNSRSEMNVSTLELGDSALYLCASSFGGRDTEAFFGQGTRLTVV.

This clone was counted once. The chain couples TRBV6-5 to TRBJ2-7, with a tentative D call TRBD2 (7 bases). The CDR3 totals 13 residues. V gave up 5 bases and J gave up 3 bases, with 11 bases separating them. Germline lookup yields CDR1 MNHEY and CDR2 SVGAGI. The CDR3 region has the DNA TGTGCCAGCAGTCCCGGGGGGCTCTACGAGCAGTACTTC. Translation gives CASSPGGLYEQYF.

The chain links TRBV10-1 to TRBJ2-7; D is ambiguous. V lost 2 bases and J lost 2, with 10 bases in between. This CDR3 region has 14 residues. Germline assignment: CDR1 WNHNN and CDR2 SYGVQD (reference sequence). CDR3 sequence reads: CASSENTRPYEQYF. CDR3 DNA: TGCGCCAGCAGTGAGAACACGCGGCCCTACGAGCAGTACTTC.

This clone showed up just a few times. The genes are TRBV19 and TRBJ1-3, with D perhaps matching TRBD1 (6 bases). The CDR3 is 12 residues long. The V gene lost 7 bases and the J gene lost 9 bases, with 13 bases spanning the gap. Germline CDR1 and CDR2: LNHDA and SQIVND (reference sequence). CDR3 amino acids: CASKGDLSTIYF. Written as DNA, the CDR3 is TGTGCCAGTAAGGGGGATCTGAGCACCATATATTTT. Using reference TRBV19 and TRBJ1-3 for the parts outside the CDR3, the full variable domain is DGGITQSPKYLFRKEGQNVTLSCEQNLNHDAMYWYRQDPGQGLRLIYYSQIVNDFQKGDIAEGYSVSREKKESFPLTVTSAQKNPTAFYLCASKGDLSTIYFGEGSWLTVV.

This clone appeared once. V is TRBV6-5 and J is TRBJ1-2; a weak D match, TRBD1 (6 bases). The CDR3 loop spans 11 amino acids. CDR1 MNHEY and CDR2 SVGAGI come from the germline V gene. V lost 9 bases and J 8 bases, leaving 13 bases between the germline ends. This CDR3 is CARKTGWGYTF. The CDR3 DNA reads TGTGCCAGAAAAACAGGGTGGGGCTACACCTTC.

The V and J genes are TRBV28 and TRBJ1-3; D ambiguous. Germline lookup yields CDR1 MDHEN and CDR2 SYDVKM. The CDR3 has 16 amino acids. The V gene lost 7 bases and the J gene lost 0 bases, with 16 bases spanning the gap. For the CDR3, the DNA is TGTGCCAGCACCCCGGCCGGGGTCAGCTCTGGAAACACCATATATTTT. Its translation is CASTPAGVSSGNTIYF.

The V call is TRBV5-1, the J call TRBJ2-7; D gene uncertain. CDR3 length equals 15 residues. Between the trimmed V and J ends, which lost 4 bases and 0 bases, there was a span of 14 bases. Germline CDR1 is SGHRS and CDR2 is YFSETQ. CDR3 sequence (DNA): TGCGCCAGCAGCCCTCCGGCGGCTAGCTCCTACGAGCAGTACTTC. Translation: CASSPPAASSYEQYF.

CDR3 nucleotide sequence: TGCGCCAGCAGCTTGCAGGGAGCTAGCGGAAAAAACATTCAGTACTTC. Amino acids: CASSLQGASGKNIQYF. The genes are TRBV5-1 and TRBJ2-4; 7 bases line up with TRBD2. Losses at the gene ends were 1 base for V and 4 bases for J; bases not matched to a gene: 8. Germline lookup yields CDR1 SGHRS and CDR2 YFSETQ. The CDR3 has 16 residues.

The chain has TRBV30 and TRBJ1-2; 11 bases match TRBD1. The CDR3 is 16 residues long. CDR1 is GTSNPN, CDR2 SVGIG, per germline (reference sequence). J lost 2 bases, V lost 4 bases, and 9 bases had no gene match. The CDR3, as DNA: TGTGCCTGGACCGGGACAGGGGGTATGGGGAACTATGGCTACACCTTC. This gives the protein CAWTGTGGMGNYGYTF.

CDR3 in amino acids: CASSVTTYTEAFF. The CDR3 coding sequence is TGCGCCAGCAGCGTGACAACCTACACTGAAGCTTTCTTT. This chain connects TRBV10-2 to TRBJ1-1; D gene ambiguous. The CDR3 totals 13 residues. Trimming pared 6 bases from V and 3 bases from J, leaving 11 bases between. Germline V gives CDR1 WSHSY, CDR2 SAAADI.

This chain connects TRBV6-6 to TRBJ2-7, with 13 bases identical to TRBD2. The CDR3 is 14 amino acids. In germline, CDR1 is MNHNY, CDR2 SVGAGI (reference sequence). With 4 bases clipped from V and 6 bases from J, the junction kept 3 bases outside the gene matches. For the CDR3, the DNA is TGTGCCAGCAGTTCAGGACTAGCGGGAGTCGAGCAGTACTTC. Protein product: CASSSGLAGVEQYF.

V usage is TRBV11-2 and J usage is TRBJ2-7, with D possibly matching TRBD2 (6 bases). The CDR3 loop spans 15 amino acids. The V gene's germline CDR1 is SGHAT and CDR2 FQNNGV. V was clipped by 5 bases and J by 3 bases, with 17 bases between them. CDR3 DNA sequence: TGTGCCAGCAGCCGCGCGGGGACGGTACACTACGAGCAGTACTTC. Its protein product is CASSRAGTVHYEQYF.

CDR3 protein: CASSLYRENNEQFF. CDR3 sequence (DNA): TGTGCCAGCAGCTTGTATAGGGAGAACAATGAGCAGTTCTTC. The J gene is TRBJ2-1, the V gene TRBV5-6, with D possibly being TRBD2 (5 bases). The CDR3 extends over 14 amino acids. Per the germline V gene, CDR1 is SGHDT and CDR2 is YYEEEE. V was trimmed by 1 base and J by 5 bases, leaving 10 bases between them. The entire variable domain, with the rest obtained from reference TRBV5-6 and TRBJ2-1, is as follows: DAGVTQSPTHLIKTRGQQVTLRCSPKSGHDTVSWYQQALGQGPQFIFQYYEEEERQRGNFPDRFSGHQFPNYSSELNVNALLLGDSALYLCASSLYRENNEQFFGPGTRLTVL.

The chain couples TRBV5-1 to TRBJ2-7; TRBD2 matches 7 bases. V was pared by 1 base and J by 4 bases, with 2 bases of the junction left unmatched. Germline loops: CDR1 SGHRS, CDR2 YFSETQ. There are 13 residues in the CDR3. The CDR3 DNA reads as TGCGCCAGCAGCTTGACGGGGGGATACGAGCAGTACTTC. It yields the protein CASSLTGGYEQYF.

The V and J genes are TRBV2 and TRBJ2-2; D is ambiguous. The CDR3 totals 12 residues. V gave up 3 bases and J gave up 6 bases, with 5 bases separating them. The germline CDR1 and CDR2 sequences are SNHLY and FYNNEI. The CDR3 bases are TGTGCCAGCAGTGACCCCTCCGGGGAGCTGTTTTTT. It specifies CASSDPSGELFF.

Regarding this clone: The junction shows a germline mismatch at one end, possibly a read error. The CDR3 DNA reads TGTACCAGCAGTTTTAGCATACTCGGGAGCACAGATACGCAGTATTTT. Protein sequence: CTSSFSILGSTDTQYF. The rearrangement links TRBV6-5 to TRBJ2-3; D is uncertain. Germline V gene lookup returns CDR1 MNHEY and CDR2 SVGAGI. The CDR3 loop spans 16 amino acids.

The rearrangement joins TRBV6-1 to TRBJ2-1, with 7 bases lining up with TRBD2. V gave up 6 bases and J gave up 10 bases; unmatched junction bases: 9. The germline V gene encodes CDR1 MNHNS and CDR2 SASEGT. CDR3 size: 13 residues. CDR3 coding DNA: TGTGCCAGCAGAACGGGGGAGGGCCGGGAGCAGTTCTTC. Its protein product is CASRTGEGREQFF.

The sample holds a few counts of this clone. The rearrangement uses TRBV7-9 and TRBJ1-1; 8 bases fit TRBD1. The trim removed 5 bases at V and 4 bases at J, leaving 3 bases unmatched. Germline assignment: CDR1 SEHNR and CDR2 FQNEAQ (reference sequence). This CDR3 comprises 13 residues. As DNA, the CDR3 is TGTGCCAGCAGCGTCACAGGGGGCACTGAAGCTTTCTTT. As protein: CASSVTGGTEAFF.

This clone has only one observation. This chain uses TRBV4-3 with TRBJ2-7; 7 bases align to TRBD2. Germline CDR1 LGHNA, CDR2 YSLEER. V lost 2 bases and J lost 2; bases outside the gene matches: 6. The CDR3 extends over 15 amino acids. Here the CDR3 DNA reads TGCGCCAGCAGCCAAATGCGGGGGAGGGCCTACGAGCAGTACTTC. Its protein product is CASSQMRGRAYEQYF.

J is TRBJ2-1 and V is TRBV28; D gene uncertain. The ends were cut back, 3 bases at V and 5 bases at J, with 26 bases in the middle. CDR1 MDHEN and CDR2 SYDVKM come from the germline V gene. CDR3 size: 19 residues. CDR3 loop: CASSFSSGRRPGPHNEQFF. In DNA form, the CDR3 reads TGTGCCAGCAGTTTCAGTTCTGGTAGACGGCCAGGCCCCCACAATGAGCAGTTCTTC. Combining the CDR3 with reference TRBV28 and TRBJ2-1 gives the whole variable domain DVKVTQSSRYLVKRTGEKVFLECVQDMDHENMFWYRQDPGLGLRLIYFSYDVKMKEKGDIPEGYSVSREKKERFSLILESASTNQTSMYLCASSFSSGRRPGPHNEQFFGPGTRLTVL.